This T cell receptor (beta chain) was sequenced in a study of STAT5B mutations in CD4+ large granular lymphocyte leukemia (dated by TCRdb to the early 2020s). About the investigation overall: Among the healthy controls, the CDR3 'QG' motif was associated with a particular HLA allele. The study compared the TCRbeta repertoires of patients with CD4+ T-cell large granular lymphocyte leukemia against the TCRbeta repertoires of healthy blood donors. The purity of purified fractions was confirmed by flow cytometry on FACSCanto II or FACSVerse to exceed 95% among lymphocytes. The paper's findings and limits, for the study overall: Enrichment of TRBV06-family usage was observed among the top patient clones (8/27) relative to healthy controls (2/35). The main leukemic clonotypes were found to be private to each patient, although over 20% of the main leukemic clonotypes were detected at low frequency in the non-leukemic repertoires of other patients. Compared with healthy CD4+ repertoires, CD4-sorted patient repertoires appeared more clonal, and this difference remained even after the putative leukemic clones were removed. The data were not HLA-matched, and the relatively small sample size could explain the higher clonality seen in CD4+ compared with CD8+ T-LGLL.

Clipping removes 8 bases from V and 6 bases from J, with 11 as the unmatched junction base count. CDR1 is given as LNHDA and CDR2 as SQIVND, both from the germline V gene (reference sequence). CDR3 length: 15 amino acids, cysteine to phenylalanine. The kept DNA is CDR3 alone, 45 bases in frame from the first base. The immunoSEQ assay at survey resolution was applied to genomic DNA for sequencing of TCRbeta rearrangements. In the authors' own workflow: A lowest detectable productive clonotype frequency of 2.59 x 10-5 was observed in the TCR sequencing data. Only productive TCRbeta rearrangements, defined as complete and in-frame sequences, were included in the analyses. Sample clonality was computed as Simpson clonality in the immunoSEQ Analyzer version 3.0. Clones were categorized by frequency as very rare, small, medium, large (1-20%) or hyperexpanded (>20%). Generation probabilities were estimated with OLGA 1.2.3, V-gene circos plots were made with VDJtools, specificities were looked up in VDJdb, and CDR3 motifs were identified with GLIPH. Sourced from immuneACCESS, this table was stored by TCRdb with only in-frame sequences that have V and J called. A share of the clones is absent; for the studies checked, an unresolved V gene accounts for under half, and the remainder has no known explanation. Clone size and V and J calls were adopted from that table, with D and trimming inferred from the DNA. This sample is represented by about 21,000 clones; roughly 75% of them were singletons. The leading ten clones occupy 4% of the sample.

The healthy control group was made up of a few dozen blood donors, and the Finnish Red Cross blood service supplied their buffy coats. All TCR-sequenced material derived from peripheral blood: patient blood samples and healthy donor buffy coats. Peripheral blood mononuclear cells were isolated by Ficoll-Hypaque gradient centrifugation. CD4+ cells were magnetically purified from the buffy coats of healthy controls. Genomic DNA was extracted using the Gentra Puregene Cell and Tissue kit, and a Qubit 2.0 fluorometer was used to quantify it. On this clone itself: Its specific antigen is unknown. The record has no base qualities; no much larger clone is one base away.

Sequenced sample: CD4+ T cells from blood buffy coats. The clonotype was recovered from a human donor in good health. The chain joins TRBV19 to TRBJ1-1; TRBD1 agrees with 11 junctional bases. The DNA is as follows: TGTGCCAGTCTTAGGACAGGGGGCGCATCGGCTGAAGCTTTCTTT. Its protein product is CASLRTGGASAEAFF.